These 18 T cell receptor beta chains originate from one sample sequenced in a study of T cells after yellow fever vaccination. MiXCR, run by TCRdb on the 5' RACE reads, gives a single entry per CDR3 protein. The sample carries roughly 140,000 distinct CDR3 sequences, roughly 8.2% recorded once. The material sequenced was CD4+ T cells sorted from PBMCs, taken 5 days after the yellow fever booster vaccination. The receptors stem from a man between 25 and 39 years old who received the YFV17D yellow fever vaccine.

Only a few counts were recorded for this clonotype. The chain joins TRBV7-9 to TRBJ1-5; D not resolved. V lost 1 base to trimming and J lost 0 bases, with 13 bases between them. CDR3 length: 17 residues. Germline V gives CDR1 SEHNR, CDR2 FQNEAQ (reference sequence). CDR3 sequence (DNA): TGTGCCAGCAGCTTAGGGGCAGTAGACCATAGCAATCAGCCCCAGCATTTT. This gives the protein CASSLGAVDHSNQPQHF.

This clonotype was seen ten or more times. The chain links TRBV20-1 to TRBJ2-5; D is perhaps TRBD1 (5 bases). The germline CDR1 and CDR2 sequences are DFQATT and SNEGSKA (reference sequence). Trimming removed 5 bases from V and 5 bases from J, with 12 bases in between. The CDR3 consists of 12 residues. Here the CDR3 DNA reads TGCAGTGCTGGACACGGTCTGGAGACCCAGTACTTC. Translating gives CSAGHGLETQYF.

This clonotype was observed at least ten times. V usage is TRBV30 and J usage is TRBJ2-3; the D call may be TRBD1 or TRBD2 (5 bases each). The CDR3 runs to 13 residues. The V and J ends lost 2 bases and 2 bases respectively, with 8 bases between them. Germline V gene lookup returns CDR1 GTSNPN and CDR2 SVGIG (reference sequence). For the CDR3, the DNA is TGTGCCTGGAGTAACGGGGCCACAGATACGCAGTATTTT. Encoded protein: CAWSNGATDTQYF.

This clonotype was counted many times. The gene calls are TRBV28 and TRBJ1-2; the D is unclear. V dropped 4 bases and J dropped 4 bases, with 13 bases sitting between them. The CDR3 runs 14 residues. Per germline, CDR1 MDHEN and CDR2 SYDVKM. CDR3: CASSYHRAFYGYTF. CDR3 in DNA: TGTGCCAGCAGTTATCACAGAGCCTTCTATGGCTACACCTTC.

J is TRBJ2-1 and V is TRBV5-1; TRBD1 might be the D (5 bases). Germline loops: CDR1 SGHRS, CDR2 YFSETQ. The germline V and J ends were trimmed by 5 bases and 5 bases, with 14 bases remaining between them. This CDR3 region has 14 residues. The chain's CDR3 is CASRVQGGNNEQFF. The DNA for the CDR3 is TGCGCCAGCAGAGTCCAGGGCGGAAACAATGAGCAGTTCTTC.

Many counts were recorded for this clonotype. V is TRBV19 and J is TRBJ2-3, with TRBD2 matching 7 bases. The V gene end was trimmed by 3 bases and the J gene end by 4 bases; junction bases not matched to a gene: 4. This CDR3 has 14 residues. Germline V gene data show CDR1 as LNHDA and CDR2 as SQIVND (reference sequence). In DNA form, the CDR3 reads TGTGCCAGTAGTATCGGGACTACACCAGATACGCAGTATTTT. Translation: CASSIGTTPDTQYF.

This clonotype came up many times. This chain joins TRBV29-1 and TRBJ2-1, with 10 positions matching TRBD2. Per germline, CDR1 SQVTM and CDR2 ANQGSEA. The CDR3 has 13 amino acids. V shed 6 bases, J shed 6 bases, and the junction held 5 bases outside the gene matches. The CDR3 sequence: CSVLAGPINEQFF. As DNA, the CDR3 is TGCAGCGTACTAGCGGGACCGATCAATGAGCAGTTCTTC.

This clonotype showed up many times. This chain uses TRBV10-3 with TRBJ2-1; D is ambiguous. Germline loops: CDR1 ENHRY, CDR2 SYGVKD. V lost 1 base to trimming and J lost 0 bases, with 10 bases between them. The CDR3 runs 16 residues. The CDR3 sequence: CAISEFSKGSYNEQFF. CDR3 nucleotides: TGTGCCATCAGTGAGTTTTCAAAGGGCTCCTACAATGAGCAGTTCTTC.

This clonotype was seen a few times. The rearrangement links TRBV7-2 to TRBJ2-7; D gene uncertain. The CDR3 totals 12 residues. Germline V lookup: CDR1 SGHTA, CDR2 FQGNSA. The germline V and J ends were trimmed by 2 bases and 3 bases, with 5 bases remaining between them. The CDR3 bases are TGTGCCAGCAGCTTATGGAGCTACGAGCAGTACTTC. Its translation: CASSLWSYEQYF. The variable domain in full, with the rest retrieved from reference TRBV7-2 and TRBJ2-7, is GAGVSQSPSNKVTEKGKDVELRCDPISGHTALYWYRQSLGQGLEFLIYFQGNSAPDKSGLPSDRFSAERTGGSVSTLTIQRTQQEDSAVYLCASSLWSYEQYFGPGTRLTVT.

This clonotype has a count of ten or more. V is TRBV9 and J is TRBJ2-5; no reliable D call. This CDR3 comprises 13 residues. CDR1 is SGDLS and CDR2 is YYNGEE in the germline V gene. V gave up 0 bases and J gave up 5 bases, with 8 bases separating them. The CDR3 sequence is CASSVGRMETQYF. The CDR3 coding sequence is TGTGCCAGCAGCGTAGGCAGGATGGAGACCCAGTACTTC.

This clonotype has ten or more counts. The rearrangement uses TRBV12-3 or TRBV12-4 and TRBJ1-2; weak D call: TRBD1 (5 bases). The CDR3 totals 15 residues. Trimming removed 2 bases at V and 7 bases at J, with 17 bases between. CDR3 loop: CASSLRQGSASGYTF. CDR3 bases: TGTGCCAGCAGTTTAAGGCAGGGATCGGCGAGTGGCTACACCTTC.

The sample holds many counts of this clonotype. This chain joins TRBV2 and TRBJ2-5, with TRBD2 matching 8 bases. The V gene's germline CDR1 is SNHLY and CDR2 FYNNEI. V shed 6 bases and J 5 bases; nucleotides not matched to a gene: 5. The CDR3 has 13 amino acids. This CDR3 reads CASRGTSSETQYF. The CDR3 coding sequence is TGTGCCAGCAGGGGGACTAGTAGTGAGACCCAGTACTTC.

With regard to this clonotype: A clone one base away is much larger, so this may be a read error. The chain is built from TRBV30 and TRBJ1-5; no definite D call. V was shortened by 2 bases and J by 7 bases, with 12 bases between the two germline ends. The germline V gene encodes CDR1 GTSNPN and CDR2 SVGIG (reference sequence). The CDR3 runs 13 residues. CDR3: CAWSSWLNQPQHF. CDR3 DNA sequence: TGTGCCTGGAGTAGTTGGTTGAACCAGCCCCAGCATTTT.

This clonotype was seen at least ten times. The V gene is TRBV21-1, the J gene TRBJ2-1; TRBD2, the D gene given by the table, was not confirmed from the DNA. TRBV21-1 is a known pseudogene. The CDR3 extends over 16 amino acids. This CDR3 reads CAYTGGRRKEDNEQFF. CDR3 DNA: TGTGCCTACACCGGGGGGAGGAGGAAAGAGGACAATGAGCAGTTCTTC.

The gene calls are TRBV20-1 and TRBJ2-7; D perhaps matches TRBD1 (6 bases). The CDR3 covers 12 residues. Germline V gene sequence: CDR1 DFQATT, CDR2 SNEGSKA (reference sequence). Deletions cut 6 bases from V and 6 bases from J, with 15 bases between. The CDR3 spells CSAYPGVGEQYF. The CDR3 nucleotides read TGCAGTGCCTACCCAGGGGTGGGCGAGCAGTACTTC.

This clonotype was observed many times. In DNA, the CDR3 is TGTGCCAGCAGCCAACCCGGGTTTCGGGAGCAGTTCTTC. It yields the protein CASSQPGFREQFF. The rearrangement uses TRBV3-1 and TRBJ2-1, with no clear D. Trimming left V 2 bases short and J 10 bases short, with 12 bases between. Germline loops: CDR1 LGHDT, CDR2 YNNKEL (reference sequence). The CDR3 sequence is 13 residues long.

The genes are TRBV20-1 and TRBJ2-7; 8 nucleotides match TRBD2. Trimming took 3 bases from V and 1 from J; bases not matched to a gene: 5. The germline CDR1 and CDR2 sequences are DFQATT and SNEGSKA (reference sequence). The CDR3 consists of 14 residues. The CDR3 reads CSASGRAMSYEQYF. The CDR3 region has the DNA TGCAGTGCTAGCGGGAGGGCCATGTCCTACGAGCAGTACTTC.

This clonotype showed up many times. The chain combines TRBV12-3 or TRBV12-4 with TRBJ2-6; no reliable D call. With 0 bases removed from V and 0 bases from J, the gap between germline ends came to 9 bases. The CDR3 length is 17 residues. The CDR3 DNA reads as TGTGCCAGCAGTTTAGCCGGCCAGGCCTCTGGGGCCAACGTCCTGACTTTC. It encodes CASSLAGQASGANVLTF.